The 19 T cell receptor beta chains below were found in one sample sequenced in a study of T cell responses to AZD1222 COVID-19 vaccine. The table came from immunoSEQ multiplex PCR; TCRdb's copy has only in-frame clones and leaves some out. The sample has roughly 67,000 clones, 88% seen once; the top ten hold around 21%. The source was peripheral blood, collected on day 0 of AZD1222 vaccination. All receptors derive from an adult in good health.

CDR3 coding DNA: TGTGCCAGCAGCCCTAGCCCCAGCGGGGGGCCCATGACCCAGTACTTC. Its translation is CASSPSPSGGPMTQYF. V gene TRBV11-2 combines with J gene TRBJ2-5; TRBD2 agrees at 9 bases. Germline CDR1 SGHAT, CDR2 FQNNGV. Trimming took 5 bases from V and 7 from J; bases not matched to a gene: 14. This CDR3 comprises 16 residues.

This clone is a singleton in its sample. The gene calls are TRBV6-5 and TRBJ1-1; possibly TRBD1 for D (6 bases). The germline V and J ends were trimmed by 6 bases and 4 bases, with 15 bases remaining between them. This CDR3 has 14 residues. Germline V CDR1 and CDR2: MNHEY, SVGAGI. The DNA of the CDR3 is TGTGCCAGCAGGGATAGGACAGTGGGCACTGAAGCTTTCTTT. This gives the protein CASRDRTVGTEAFF.

This chain uses TRBV7-8 with TRBJ2-6, with D uncertain. V was cut by 1 base and J by 0 bases, with 4 bases left in between. This CDR3 is 15 amino acids long. Germline CDR1 is SGHVS and CDR2 is FQNEAQ. CDR3 sequence (DNA): TGTGCCAGCAGCTTAGAACCCTCTGGGGCCAACGTCCTGACTTTC. As protein: CASSLEPSGANVLTF.

CDR3 sequence: CASTLAGLDNEQFF. Here the CDR3 DNA reads TGTGCCAGTACTCTAGCGGGGTTGGACAATGAGCAGTTCTTC. The gene calls are TRBV19 and TRBJ2-1; 9 bases align to TRBD2. The junction had 6 bases not matched to a gene; V was cut back by 7 bases and J by 5 bases. The CDR3 is made up of 14 amino acids. CDR1 and CDR2 from the germline V gene are LNHDA and SQIVND (reference sequence). Full variable domain (rest looked up from reference TRBV19 and TRBJ2-1): DGGITQSPKYLFRKEGQNVTLSCEQNLNHDAMYWYRQDPGQGLRLIYYSQIVNDFQKGDIAEGYSVSREKKESFPLTVTSAQKNPTAFYLCASTLAGLDNEQFFGPGTRLTVL.

The rearrangement joins TRBV27 to TRBJ2-7; 11 nucleotides align to TRBD1. Germline values: CDR1 MNHEY, CDR2 SMNVEV (reference sequence). J gave up 5 bases and V 2 bases, and 8 bases lay outside the gene matches. The CDR3 covers 16 residues. Written as DNA, the CDR3 is TGTGCCAGCAGTTTAATTGCCGGACAGGGGGCGGACGAGCAGTACTTC. Its protein is CASSLIAGQGADEQYF.

The chain couples TRBV3-1 (or the pseudogene TRBV3-2) to TRBJ2-7, with D tentatively TRBD1 (6 bases). Trimming removed 0 bases at V and 1 base at J, with 13 bases between. CDR1 and CDR2 (germline): LGHDT, YNNKEL (reference sequence). This CDR3 region has 16 residues. CDR3 coding DNA: TGTGCCAGCAGCCAAGAGAAGCAGGGGTATTCCTACGAGCAGTACTTC. Amino acid sequence: CASSQEKQGYSYEQYF.

This sequence joins TRBV4-1 and TRBJ1-2; 7 bases agree with TRBD1. The CDR3 loop spans 13 amino acids. The V segment lost 4 bases and the J segment 10 bases; nucleotides outside the gene matches: 9. In germline, CDR1 is MGHRA, CDR2 YSYEKL. CDR3: CASSLQGRMVYTF. CDR3 nucleotide sequence: TGCGCCAGCAGCCTACAGGGGAGGATGGTCTACACCTTC.

The chain employs TRBV1 and TRBJ1-5. TRBV1 is an annotated pseudogene. The CDR3 is 17 residues long. For the CDR3, the DNA is TGCACCAGCAGCCAAGGGGGGAACGTGAGTTACAATCAGCCCCAGCATTTT. It is translated as CTSSQGGNVSYNQPQHF.

J is TRBJ2-1 and V is TRBV7-9; 10 bases align to TRBD1. The germline CDR1 and CDR2 sequences are SEHNR and FQNEAQ (reference sequence). J was trimmed by 4 bases and V by 5 bases; bases with no gene match: 11. The CDR3 contains 17 residues. CDR3 loop: CASSPLDRGALYNEQFF. DNA of the CDR3: TGTGCCAGCAGCCCCTTGGACAGGGGGGCGTTATACAATGAGCAGTTCTTC.

DNA of the CDR3: TGTGCCAGCAGCCCCCCGGGACTGAGCACAGATACGCAGTATTTT. Residues: CASSPPGLSTDTQYF. The chain recombines TRBV11-2 with TRBJ2-3, with D possibly matching TRBD2 (6 bases). Germline CDR1 SGHAT, CDR2 FQNNGV. The CDR3 extends over 15 amino acids. The V and J ends lost 5 bases and 0 bases respectively, with 12 bases between them.

This sequence joins TRBV6-5 and TRBJ1-5; D is possibly TRBD1 (5 bases). The CDR3 runs 15 residues. V lost 6 bases and J lost 0, with 12 bases in between. Germline CDR1 reads MNHEY; CDR2 reads SVGAGI. The CDR3 protein is CASRVSGDSNQPQHF. The CDR3 nucleotides are TGTGCCAGCAGGGTATCGGGGGATAGCAATCAGCCCCAGCATTTT.

This clone occurred a few times. This rearrangement joins TRBV27 to TRBJ2-1; D gene ambiguous. The CDR3 is 15 amino acids. The germline CDR1 and CDR2 sequences are MNHEY and SMNVEV (reference sequence). V was shortened by 3 bases and J by 0 bases, with 9 bases between the two germline ends. CDR3 in amino acids: CASSFLDSSYNEQFF. The CDR3 region has the DNA TGTGCCAGCAGTTTCCTAGATTCCTCCTACAATGAGCAGTTCTTC.

This chain links TRBV12-3 or TRBV12-4 with TRBJ1-1, with D tentatively TRBD1 (6 bases). The germline V and J ends were trimmed by 8 bases and 4 bases, with 14 bases remaining between them. The CDR3 is 13 residues long. The CDR3 DNA is TGTGCCAGCCGAGAAGGGGGACCCACTGAAGCTTTCTTT. This translates into CASREGGPTEAFF.

This chain links TRBV27 with TRBJ2-1; TRBD2 is a possible D gene (5 bases). Germline CDR1 reads MNHEY; CDR2 reads SMNVEV (reference sequence). The V end was cut by 6 bases, the J end by 4 bases, with 10 bases between. CDR3 length equals 13 residues. CDR3 protein: CASRTGVYNEQFF. The DNA for the CDR3 is TGTGCCAGCAGAACCGGGGTTTACAATGAGCAGTTCTTC.

The chain couples TRBV7-9 to TRBJ2-3; D may be TRBD2 (7 bases). The length of the CDR3 is 15 residues. The germline gives CDR1 SEHNR, CDR2 FQNEAQ (reference sequence). Trimming left V 0 bases short and J 6 bases short, with 13 bases between. CDR3 bases: TGTGCCAGCAGCTTAGCGGGGGGGCCTACGGATACGCAGTATTTT. It translates to CASSLAGGPTDTQYF. The full variable domain, in which reference TRBV7-9 and TRBJ2-3 provide the parts outside the CDR3, is DTGVSQNPRHKITKRGQNVTFRCDPISEHNRLYWYRQTLGQGPEFLTYFQNEAQLEKSRLLSDRFSAERPKGSFSTLEIQRTEQGDSAMYLCASSLAGGPTDTQYFGPGTRLTVL.

The chain combines TRBV24-1 with TRBJ2-4, with 7 nucleotides matching TRBD1. J lost 9 bases, V lost 3 bases, and 7 bases had no gene match. CDR3 length: 14 amino acids. Germline CDR1 reads KGHDR; CDR2 reads SFDVKD. The CDR3 protein is CATSDRTGWGIQYF. The DNA of the CDR3 is TGTGCCACCAGTGATCGGACAGGCTGGGGCATTCAGTACTTC.

This chain joins TRBV29-1 and TRBJ2-5, with TRBD2 matching 7 bases. J lost 4 bases, V lost 4 bases, and 0 bases had no gene match. The V gene's germline CDR1 is SQVTM and CDR2 ANQGSEA. This CDR3 contains 11 residues. The CDR3 DNA follows: TGCAGCGTTGGGGGGGGAGAGACCCAGTACTTC. It yields the protein CSVGGGETQYF. Full variable domain (outside the CDR3, taken from reference TRBV29-1 and TRBJ2-5): SAVISQKPSRDICQRGTSLTIQCQVDSQVTMMFWYRQQPGQSLTLIATANQGSEATYESGFVIDKFPISRPNLTFSTLTVSNMSPEDSSIYLCSVGGGETQYFGPGTRLLVL.

The V gene is TRBV24-1, the J gene TRBJ1-1; 11 nucleotides line up with TRBD1. Trimming removed 8 bases from V and 7 bases from J; junction bases left unmatched: 5. Germline CDR1 reads KGHDR; CDR2 reads SFDVKD. The CDR3 loop spans 13 amino acids. The CDR3 nucleotides read TGTGCCACCACCAGGACAGGGGGCGGTGAAGCTTTCTTT. Protein: CATTRTGGGEAFF.

The genes are TRBV3-1 (or the pseudogene TRBV3-2) and TRBJ1-3; possibly TRBD1 for D (6 bases). CDR1 is LGHDT and CDR2 is YNNKEL in the germline V gene (reference sequence). The CDR3 sequence is 17 residues long. V was trimmed by 0 bases and J by 0 bases, leaving 12 bases between them. The CDR3 sequence: CASSQEGGWLSGNTIYF. As DNA, the CDR3 is TGTGCCAGCAGCCAAGAGGGGGGCTGGCTCTCTGGAAACACCATATATTTT.